The rows below give T cell receptor beta chains drawn from one sample of a study of cytomegalovirus exposure and HLA in healthy donors. Sequencing was performed with immunoSEQ multiplex PCR; in TCRdb, only in-frame clones are kept and a portion is missing. The sample has more than 120,000 clones, more than 85% seen once. The material sequenced was PBMCs. Receptors were obtained from a man younger than 35 in good health and CMV-seropositive. The CDR3 runs from the conserved cysteine through the conserved F or W. A D gene is named only where the DNA matches it firmly. Not all rows give a size; the values are once, few, many and, for expanded clones, a class.

few	TRBV27	TRBJ1-6	TRBD1	TGTGCCAGCCGAAAACAGGGGTTGAATTCACCCCTCCACTTT	CASRKQGLNSPLHF
few	TRBV5-1	TRBJ2-2	TRBD2	TGCGCCAGCAGTACTAGCGGGATGAACACCGGGGAGCTGTTTTTT	CASSTSGMNTGELFF
few	TRBV7-2	TRBJ2-5	-	TGTGCCAGCAGCCATCCCCCAGTAGAGACCCAGTACTTC	CASSHPPVETQYF
-	TRBV29-1	TRBJ1-2	-	TGCAGCGTTGGGGCCGAATTGGATGGCTACACCTTC	CSVGAELDGYTF
-	TRBV28	TRBJ1-2	TRBD1	TGTGCCAGCAGTGACAGGGGGCGACGGAACTATGGCTACACCTTC	CASSDRGRRNYGYTF
-	TRBV5-1	TRBJ1-2	TRBD1	TGCGCCAGCACCCTCGGGCCCATAGACAGGGTTGAGTTACGTGGCTACACCTTC	CASTLGPIDRVELRGYTF
-	TRBV10-3	TRBJ2-3	TRBD1	TGTGCCATCAGCGGACAGGGTAGCACAGATACGCAGTATTTT	CAISGQGSTDTQYF
-	TRBV5-1	TRBJ2-3	TRBD2	TGCGCCAGCAGCCCCCCGACTAGCGGGAGCACAGATACGCAGTATTTT	CASSPPTSGSTDTQYF
-	TRBV6-1	TRBJ1-3	-	TGTGCCAGCAGTGTACTGGAGGCTGGAAACACCATATATTTT	CASSVLEAGNTIYF
once	TRBV11-3	TRBJ2-2	-	TGTGCCAGCAGCTTTGGCGGCACCGGGGAGCTGTTTTTT	CASSFGGTGELFF
-	TRBV27	TRBJ2-1	TRBD2	TGTGCCAGCCTAGCGGGAGGGCCGAACTCCTACAATGAGCAGTTCTTC	CASLAGGPNSYNEQFF
-	TRBV27	TRBJ2-3	TRBD2	TGTGCCAGCAGTTTATCGTGGGCTAGCGGGGGGGCCTGGGCAGATACGCAGTATTTT	CASSLSWASGGAWADTQYF
-	TRBV27	TRBJ1-5	TRBD1	TGTGCCAGCAGTTTCTCCAGGGGGGATAGCAATCAGCCCCAGCATTTT	CASSFSRGDSNQPQHF
-	TRBV7-6	TRBJ2-5	-	TGTGCCAGCAGTCCCCGGGGGACCCAGTACTTC	CASSPRGTQYF
-	TRBV29-1	TRBJ2-1	-	TGCAGCGTTGAACCCGCTAGCACTTCCTACAATGAGCAGTTCTTC	CSVEPASTSYNEQFF
few	TRBV19	TRBJ1-6	-	TGTGCCAGTAAAACTAGCTCCTATAATTCACCCCTCCACTTT	CASKTSSYNSPLHF
-	TRBV6-6	TRBJ1-2	TRBD1	TGTGCCAGCAGTTGGGGACAGGGACTCTATGGCTACACCTTC	CASSWGQGLYGYTF
once	TRBV7-2	TRBJ1-2	TRBD1	TGTGCCAGCAGCTCTGGGACAGCTTCGTATGGCTACACCTTC	CASSSGTASYGYTF
-	TRBV29-1	TRBJ1-2	TRBD1	TGCAGCGTTGCGGGGGGACAGGGCTATGGCTACACCTTC	CSVAGGQGYGYTF
-	TRBV7-9	TRBJ1-2	-	TGTGCCAGCAGCCCCCGACAGGAATTGTTTGGCTACACCTTC	CASSPRQELFGYTF
-	TRBV5-1	TRBJ2-7	-	TGCGCCAGCAGCTCTGGGGCTTCCTACTCCTACGAGCAGTACTTC	CASSSGASYSYEQYF
-	TRBV6-4	TRBJ2-1	TRBD1	TGTGCCAGCAGTGACGATGGACAGGGGCAGGACGAGCAGTTCTTC	CASSDDGQGQDEQFF
-	TRBV19	TRBJ2-7	TRBD1	TGTGCCAGTAGTACAGGGGGCAAGGGCTACGAGCAGTACTTC	CASSTGGKGYEQYF
-	TRBV7-6	TRBJ1-2	-	TGTGCCAGCAGCTTAAGTGCAGGGCCACCCCTTTATGGCTACACCTTC	CASSLSAGPPLYGYTF
-	TRBV6-5	TRBJ2-7	TRBD2	TGTGCCAGCAGTTTGGGACTAGCGGGATACGAGCAGTACTTC	CASSLGLAGYEQYF
-	TRBV27	TRBJ1-1	-	TGTGCCAGCAGTCCCCGCGGGGACCCGAACACTGAAGCTTTCTTT	CASSPRGDPNTEAFF
-	TRBV6-4	TRBJ1-2	TRBD1	TGTGCCAGCAGACTATCATACAGGGGGAACTATGGCTACACCTTC	CASRLSYRGNYGYTF
-	TRBV18	TRBJ2-7	TRBD1	TGTGCCAGCTCACCAACGGGACAGGGGGCCCACGAGCAGTACTTC	CASSPTGQGAHEQYF
-	TRBV6-4	TRBJ2-3	TRBD2	TGTGCCAGCGGTCGGGCTAGCGGGAGCACAGATACGCAGTATTTT	CASGRASGSTDTQYF
-	TRBV7-9	TRBJ2-1	-	TGTGCCAGCAGCTCCTATAAGACTAGGATCAACAATGAGCAGTTCTTC	CASSSYKTRINNEQFF
-	TRBV13	TRBJ2-5	-	TGTGCCAGCAGCTTAACTGGGACTGCGACCCAGTACTTC	CASSLTGTATQYF
-	TRBV27	TRBJ2-1	TRBD2	TGTGCCAGCAGGGGGGGGCTAGCGGGAGTCAATGAGCAGTTCTTC	CASRGGLAGVNEQFF
few	TRBV6-1	TRBJ2-5	TRBD2	TGTGCCAGCGAATCGGGGGGACTAGGCGCGACCCAGTACTTC	CASESGGLGATQYF
-	TRBV7-6	TRBJ2-7	-	TGTGCCAGCAGCTTAGGGCAGGGGATCTCCTACGAGCAGTACTTC	CASSLGQGISYEQYF
-	TRBV6-6	TRBJ2-7	TRBD2	TGTGCCAGCAGTTACGGGGGGGGGACTTCCTACGAGCAGTACTTC	CASSYGGGTSYEQYF
-	TRBV19	TRBJ1-5	TRBD1	TGTGCCAGCCGACAGGGTTTCGGCAATCAGCCCCAGCATTTT	CASRQGFGNQPQHF
-	TRBV18	TRBJ1-5	-	TGTGCCAGCTCACCTGGACAACGCAATCAGCCCCAGCATTTT	CASSPGQRNQPQHF
-	TRBV7-3	TRBJ2-1	-	TGTGCCAGCAGCCCGGACAGAAATGAGCAGTTCTTC	CASSPDRNEQFF
-	TRBV15	TRBJ2-6	-	TGTGCCACCAGCAGAGACAGGTTTACTTTCTCTGGGGCCAACGTCCTGACTTTC	CATSRDRFTFSGANVLTF
few	TRBV6-5	TRBJ2-7	-	TGTGCCAGCAGTTACCAGGGCGGGGGCCCTTTCGAGCAGTACTTC	CASSYQGGGPFEQYF
-	TRBV25-1	TRBJ1-1	TRBD1	TGTGCCAGCAGTCCTTCGACAGGGGAGGACACTGAAGCTTTCTTT	CASSPSTGEDTEAFF
-	TRBV18	TRBJ1-3	-	TGTGCCAGCTCACGGAAGGGGCCGCCAACTGGAAACACCATATATTTT	CASSRKGPPTGNTIYF
once	TRBV6-1	TRBJ2-1	-	TGTGCCAGCAGTGTAGACTACTACAATGAGCAGTTCTTC	CASSVDYYNEQFF
once	TRBV30	TRBJ1-6	TRBD1	TGTGCCTGGACCGGACAGGGAAGCTCACCCCTCCACTTT	CAWTGQGSSPLHF
-	TRBV18	TRBJ1-4	-	TGTGCCAGCTCACCTTCTTCGTCTAATGAAAAACTGTTTTTT	CASSPSSSNEKLFF
-	TRBV27	TRBJ2-5	TRBD2	TGTGCCAGCAGTTCCCTCCCAGGCCTAGCGGGGGCTAGGGAGACCCAGTACTTC	CASSSLPGLAGARETQYF
-	TRBV6-6	TRBJ2-3	TRBD2	TGTGCCAGCAGTTCAAGCGGGGTCCCGATGTATTTT	CASSSSGVPMYF
-	TRBV18	TRBJ2-3	-	TGTGCCAGCTCACGCAGGGGCCCTAGCACAGATACGCAGTATTTT	CASSRRGPSTDTQYF
-	TRBV5-1	TRBJ1-2	TRBD1	TGCGCCAGCAGTTACGACAGGGGGACAGAAGGCTACACCTTC	CASSYDRGTEGYTF
-	TRBV6-5	TRBJ1-1	-	TGTGCCAGCAGTTACGGAGTAGTGAACACTGAAGCTTTCTTT	CASSYGVVNTEAFF
-	TRBV2	TRBJ1-1	-	TGTGCCAGCATACGGGGGACTACTGGGACTGAAGCTTTCTTT	CASIRGTTGTEAFF
-	TRBV28	TRBJ1-4	-	TGTGCCAGTAGTCCAGCAACTAATGAAAAACTGTTTTTT	CASSPATNEKLFF
-	TRBV5-6	TRBJ1-1	-	TGTGCCAGCCGCCTCTTTACAGGAATTCTCGCTGAAGCTTTCTTT	CASRLFTGILAEAFF
-	TRBV15	TRBJ2-3	-	TGTGCCACCAGCATAGAGTTTTTAAGCACAGATACGCAGTATTTT	CATSIEFLSTDTQYF
-	TRBV7-3	TRBJ2-3	-	TGTGCCAGCAGCTCCACTAGCCTTAGCACAGATACGCAGTATTTT	CASSSTSLSTDTQYF
-	TRBV30	TRBJ2-2	-	TGTGCCTGGAGTGTACTATCCTATACCGGGGAGCTGTTTTTT	CAWSVLSYTGELFF
-	TRBV29-1	TRBJ2-7	-	TGCAGCGTTGTAAGGGAGACTTACGAGCAGTACTTC	CSVVRETYEQYF
-	TRBV7-2	TRBJ1-1	-	TGTGCCAGCAGCTTACCCCCAAGGAGAACTGAAGCTTTCTTT	CASSLPPRRTEAFF
few	TRBV2	TRBJ1-3	-	TGTGCCAGCAGAAGGACAGGAAACACCATATATTTT	CASRRTGNTIYF